The 20 T cell receptor beta chains below come from one sample, sequenced in a study of T cell repertoires in cytomegalovirus infection. TCRdb reanalysed the reads using MiXCR and keeps one entry per CDR3 protein. The sample includes around 450,000 distinct CDR3 sequences, roughly 30% of them seen just once. Sequencing input: PBMCs. The receptor source for this set is a human donor in good health (CMV status not recorded). Some clones in this sample may be carry-over from other donors' samples.

This clonotype has a handful of counts. This rearrangement joins TRBV6-1 to TRBJ2-7; tentatively, D is TRBD2 (6 bases). CDR1 and CDR2 (germline): MNHNS, SASEGT. V lost 1 base and J lost 6, with 7 bases in between. CDR3 length: 12 residues. DNA of the CDR3: TGTGCCAGCAGTGAAGTGGGGGGCGAGCAGTACTTC. This sequence encodes CASSEVGGEQYF.

This clonotype was recorded many times. The rearrangement joins TRBV12-3 or TRBV12-4 to TRBJ2-7, with unresolved D. The CDR3 runs 15 residues. V shed 5 bases and J shed 5 bases, with 19 bases lying between them. In DNA, the CDR3 is TGTGCCAGCAGTGGCAGGACGGGTGAAAGAAACGAGCAGTACTTC. Translating gives CASSGRTGERNEQYF.

Many counts were recorded for this clonotype. V is TRBV7-2 and J is TRBJ1-2, with D unresolved. Germline CDR1 SGHTA, CDR2 FQGNSA. The CDR3 has 13 residues. The V end was cut by 5 bases, the J end by 2 bases, with 9 bases between. CDR3 amino acids: CASSPQTNYGYTF. The DNA for the CDR3 is TGTGCCAGCAGCCCTCAGACCAACTATGGCTACACCTTC. Full variable domain (outside the CDR3, taken from reference TRBV7-2 and TRBJ1-2): GAGVSQSPSNKVTEKGKDVELRCDPISGHTALYWYRQSLGQGLEFLIYFQGNSAPDKSGLPSDRFSAERTGGSVSTLTIQRTQQEDSAVYLCASSPQTNYGYTFGSGTRLTVV.

The chain has TRBV7-3 and TRBJ2-7, with 13 nucleotides matching TRBD2. CDR1 and CDR2 from the germline V gene are SGHTA and FQGTGA. The J segment lost 2 bases and the V segment lost 3 bases, leaving 4 bases of the junction unmatched. This CDR3 region has 16 residues. CDR3 coding DNA: TGTGCCAGCAGCTTGACGGGACTAGCGGGAACCTACGAGCAGTACTTC. Protein product: CASSLTGLAGTYEQYF.

The chain employs TRBV7-9 and TRBJ2-1; 9 positions agree with TRBD1. This CDR3 has 20 amino acids. From germline, CDR1 is SEHNR and CDR2 FQNEAQ (reference sequence). Unmatched junction bases numbered 12, after V lost 0 bases and J lost 0 bases. Here the CDR3 reads CASSLAGWGQGTNSYNEQFF. In nucleotides, the CDR3 is TGTGCCAGCAGCTTAGCGGGGTGGGGACAGGGAACAAACTCCTACAATGAGCAGTTCTTC. Full variable domain (missing parts from reference TRBV7-9 and TRBJ2-1): DTGVSQNPRHKITKRGQNVTFRCDPISEHNRLYWYRQTLGQGPEFLTYFQNEAQLEKSRLLSDRFSAERPKGSFSTLEIQRTEQGDSAMYLCASSLAGWGQGTNSYNEQFFGPGTRLTVL.

The rearrangement links TRBV6-2 or TRBV6-3 to TRBJ2-4; 8 nucleotides align to TRBD1. Trimming at V came to 4 bases and at J to 0 bases, leaving 8 bases not matched to a gene. CDR3 size: 17 residues. CDR1 MNHEY and CDR2 SVGEGT come from the germline V gene. CDR3 in DNA: TGTGCCAGCAGTTCCCCGGGACAGGCCCTAGCCAAAAACATTCAGTACTTC. It specifies CASSSPGQALAKNIQYF.

On this clonotype itself: The conserved phenylalanine or tryptophan is not found at the CDR3 terminus, so this likely reflects a read error. This sequence joins TRBV7-2 and TRBJ1-6; tentative D call: TRBD1 (6 bases). The CDR3 runs to 14 residues. CDR1 and CDR2 (germline): SGHTA, FQGNSA. The CDR3 region is CASILAGENSPLHV. The CDR3 region has the DNA TGTGCCAGCATCTTAGCAGGGGAAAATTCACCCCTCCACGTT.

CDR3 amino acids: CASSSLEQGYSPLHF. The DNA of the CDR3 is TGCGCCAGCAGCAGCCTGGAACAGGGTTATTCACCCCTCCACTTT. The chain joins TRBV5-1 to TRBJ1-6, with a tentative D call TRBD1 (6 bases). The CDR3 sequence is 15 residues long. From germline, CDR1 is SGHRS and CDR2 YFSETQ. V was clipped by 4 bases and J by 8 bases, with 16 bases between them.

V and J are TRBV7-9 and TRBJ2-2; D not resolved. This CDR3 is 13 amino acids long. V shed 4 bases and J shed 5 bases, with 8 bases lying between them. Germline lookup yields CDR1 SEHNR and CDR2 FQNEAQ (reference sequence). The CDR3: CASSSSATGELFF. CDR3 in DNA: TGTGCCAGCAGCTCCTCAGCGACCGGGGAGCTGTTTTTT.

J is TRBJ2-3 and V is TRBV4-1, with TRBD1 identical over 7 bases. This CDR3 is built from 16 residues. Germline lookup yields CDR1 MGHRA and CDR2 YSYEKL. With V trimmed by 7 bases and J by 4 bases, 14 bases remained unmatched. Here the CDR3 DNA reads TGCGCCAGCACCTCATGGGACAGCCTCTACCCAGATACGCAGTATTTT. This encodes CASTSWDSLYPDTQYF.

In this sample, this clonotype turned up many times. V gene TRBV11-2 combines with J gene TRBJ1-4; D gene ambiguous. Deletions cut 1 base from V and 8 bases from J, with 14 bases between. Germline CDR1 SGHAT, CDR2 FQNNGV. The CDR3 totals 15 residues. This CDR3 is CASSLATAPGEKLFF. CDR3 DNA sequence: TGTGCCAGCAGCTTAGCTACAGCCCCGGGCGAAAAACTGTTTTTT.

This clonotype appeared once. This may be a read error: a much more frequent sequence differs by one nucleotide. V and J are TRBV27 and TRBJ1-5; TRBD1 aligns across 7 bases. The CDR3 has 15 residues. CDR1 MNHEY and CDR2 SMNVEV come from the germline V gene (reference sequence). CDR3 loop: CARSLDRHINQPQHF. The CDR3 coding sequence is TGTGCCCGCAGTTTGGACAGGCACATCAATCAGCCCCAGCATTTT.

The chain recombines TRBV19 with TRBJ1-5; 8 positions agree with TRBD1. CDR1 and CDR2 from the germline V gene are LNHDA and SQIVND (reference sequence). The CDR3 extends over 13 amino acids. J gave up 6 bases and V 7 bases, and 5 bases lay outside the gene matches. The CDR3 DNA is TGTGCCAGTACCCCGACAGGGGTTCAGCCCCAGCATTTT. It codes for CASTPTGVQPQHF.

As to this clonotype: The junction departs from the called germline gene at one end, perhaps through a read error. The rearrangement uses TRBV6-1 and TRBJ2-5, with 11 bases matching TRBD2. This CDR3 is built from 16 residues. Germline assignment: CDR1 MNHNS and CDR2 SASEGT. The CDR3 region has the DNA TGTGCCAGCAGTGAAGCGGCTAGCGGGGGGCAAGGGACCCAGTACTTC. This translates into CASSEAASGGQGTQYF.

In this sample, this clonotype turned up a few times. The chain uses TRBV20-1 and TRBJ1-6; 8 nucleotides agree with TRBD1. CDR1 DFQATT and CDR2 SNEGSKA come from the germline V gene (reference sequence). J lost 10 bases, V lost 6 bases, and 8 bases had no gene match. The CDR3 sequence is 13 residues long. The CDR3 sequence: CSARDRGASPLHF. CDR3 bases: TGCAGTGCACGAGACAGGGGAGCCTCACCCCTCCACTTT.

The V call is TRBV28, the J call TRBJ1-3, with D unclear. The CDR3 is 14 residues long. Germline V gene sequence: CDR1 MDHEN, CDR2 SYDVKM. With 5 bases removed from V and 4 bases from J, the gap between germline ends came to 12 bases. The CDR3 protein is CASSLVQRGNTIYF. The CDR3 DNA sequence: TGTGCCAGCAGTCTAGTCCAGAGAGGAAACACCATATATTTT.

This clonotype was counted once. This chain connects TRBV6-5 to TRBJ1-3; D is perhaps TRBD1 (5 bases). This CDR3 is 15 amino acids long. V was clipped by 5 bases and J by 2 bases, with 13 bases between them. Germline V lookup: CDR1 MNHEY, CDR2 SVGAGI. CDR3 DNA sequence: TGTGCCAGCAGTAAGACAGCGTCGGCTGGAAACACCATATATTTT. It is translated as CASSKTASAGNTIYF.

This clonotype came up a few times. The chain couples TRBV7-9 to TRBJ1-3; no definite D call. V lost 3 bases and J 4 bases, leaving 7 bases between the germline ends. Germline values: CDR1 SEHNR, CDR2 FQNEAQ (reference sequence). This CDR3 region has 13 residues. CDR3 bases: TGTGCCAGCAGCTTGGACGCAGGAAACACCATATATTTT. Residues: CASSLDAGNTIYF.

In DNA, the CDR3 is TGCGCCAGCAGCCCATACCAGGGAAGTTCCTACAATGAGCAGTTCTTC. Translated: CASSPYQGSSYNEQFF. This chain joins TRBV4-1 and TRBJ2-1; maybe TRBD1 (5 bases). The CDR3 length is 16 residues. Germline CDR1 reads MGHRA; CDR2 reads YSYEKL. V lost 4 bases to trimming and J lost 1 base, with 14 bases between them.

Only a few counts were recorded for this clonotype. The chain has TRBV19 and TRBJ2-5; D call uncertain. Germline CDR1 is LNHDA and CDR2 is SQIVND (reference sequence). The CDR3 has 14 residues. With 3 bases removed from V and 3 bases from J, the gap between germline ends came to 11 bases. CDR3 nucleotide sequence: TGTGCCAGTAGTATCCGGGTCAGAGAAGAGACCCAGTACTTC. Protein sequence: CASSIRVREETQYF.